This is a list of T cell receptor beta chains from one sample in a study of blood T cell repertoires in COVID-19. Some clones are missing from TCRdb's copy, which holds only in-frame ones; the method was immunoSEQ multiplex PCR. Of about 230,000 clones in the sample, just over 85% are singletons; the top ten hold around 10%. Sequenced: peripheral blood. Receptors were obtained from a middle-aged man with COVID-19, enrolled during active disease. The CDR3 runs from the conserved cysteine through the conserved F or W. D genes are given only for firm matches. Expanded clones get a size class; other rows say once, few or many, or leave the size out.

DNA: TGTGCCAGCAGCGCAAACAGGGAGAACACTGAAGCTTTCTTT; CDR3: CASSANRENTEAFF; V: TRBV9; size: .; J: TRBJ1-1; D: .
DNA: TGTGCCTGGACCCGCGGGGTGGGGTACCAAGAGACCCAGTACTTC; CDR3: CAWTRGVGYQETQYF; V: TRBV30; size: .; J: TRBJ2-5; D: .
DNA: TGTGCCAGCAGTTTACCCACAGGGGATGAGACCCAGTACTTC; CDR3: CASSLPTGDETQYF; V: TRBV28; size: .; J: TRBJ2-5; D: TRBD1
DNA: TGCAGCGCCCAACAGGGGGTCACTGAAGCTTTCTTT; CDR3: CSAQQGVTEAFF; V: TRBV29-1; size: .; J: TRBJ1-1; D: TRBD1
DNA: TGCGCCAGCAGCCAAGAACCCAGGACTCCCGAGCAGTACTTC; CDR3: CASSQEPRTPEQYF; V: TRBV4-3; size: .; J: TRBJ2-7; D: .
DNA: TGTGCCACCAGCAGGCGGGAGGGCTACGAGCAGTACTTC; CDR3: CATSRREGYEQYF; V: TRBV15; size: .; J: TRBJ2-7; D: TRBD2
DNA: TGTGCCAGTAACAAGGGACAGGGATTTGGCGAGCAGTACTTC; CDR3: CASNKGQGFGEQYF; V: TRBV19; size: once; J: TRBJ2-7; D: TRBD1
DNA: TGTGCCAGCTCTCCACAAGGGATGGGACTAGCGGGGGGAGAGCAGTACTTC; CDR3: CASSPQGMGLAGGEQYF; V: TRBV18; size: .; J: TRBJ2-7; D: TRBD2
DNA: TGTGCCAGCAGCTCAACAGGGTACGAGCAGTACTTC; CDR3: CASSSTGYEQYF; V: TRBV5-4; size: .; J: TRBJ2-7; D: .
DNA: TGTGCCAGCAGCTTAGGCCCCAGGGGTAGTTCCTATAATTCACCCCTCCACTTT; CDR3: CASSLGPRGSSYNSPLHF; V: TRBV7-6; size: .; J: TRBJ1-6; D: .
DNA: TGTGCCACCTCTAGCGCCTACACAGATACGCAGTATTTT; CDR3: CATSSAYTDTQYF; V: TRBV6-4; size: once; J: TRBJ2-3; D: .
DNA: TGTGCCAGCAGGGGGACAGGGGAAACTGAAGCTTTCTTT; CDR3: CASRGTGETEAFF; V: TRBV12-3/TRBV12-4; size: .; J: TRBJ1-1; D: TRBD1
DNA: TGTGCCAGCAGCTTAGGTCAGGTCAACGAGCAGTACTTC; CDR3: CASSLGQVNEQYF; V: TRBV7-2; size: .; J: TRBJ2-7; D: .
DNA: TGTGCCAGCAGCCAAAATACTAGGAACACTGAAGCTTTCTTT; CDR3: CASSQNTRNTEAFF; V: TRBV3-1/TRBV3-2; size: .; J: TRBJ1-1; D: .
DNA: TGCGCCAGCAGCTTGCGGGCGGGGGGCCTGAATGAGCAGTTCTTC; CDR3: CASSLRAGGLNEQFF; V: TRBV5-1; size: .; J: TRBJ2-1; D: TRBD2
DNA: TGCGCCAGCAGTGAGTCGACCGGGTACACCGGGGAGCTGTTTTTT; CDR3: CASSESTGYTGELFF; V: TRBV10-1; size: .; J: TRBJ2-2; D: .
DNA: TGTGCCAGCAGATACAGTAGGAATGAGCAGTTCTTC; CDR3: CASRYSRNEQFF; V: TRBV7-8; size: .; J: TRBJ2-1; D: .
DNA: TGTGCCAGCAGTGGAGACAGGCCTGGCGGCGTTCGTAACTATGGCTACACCTTC; CDR3: CASSGDRPGGVRNYGYTF; V: TRBV6-1; size: .; J: TRBJ1-2; D: .
DNA: TGTGCCAGCAGCGAAAAGACAGGGGGCGGTTTCACTCATCAGCCCCAGCATTTT; CDR3: CASSEKTGGGFTHQPQHF; V: TRBV27; size: once; J: TRBJ1-5; D: TRBD1
DNA: TGCGCCAGCAGCTTCCGGGAAGAGGGCTACGAGCAGTACTTC; CDR3: CASSFREEGYEQYF; V: TRBV5-1; size: .; J: TRBJ2-7; D: .
DNA: TGCGCCAGCAGCCAAGTTGGTGGGGAGGAAGCTTTCTTT; CDR3: CASSQVGGEEAFF; V: TRBV4-1; size: .; J: TRBJ1-1; D: .
DNA: TGTGCCAGCAGCTTATCGCTAGCGGGCAGTAGATGGCAGTTCTTC; CDR3: CASSLSLAGSRWQFF; V: TRBV7-9; size: .; J: TRBJ2-1; D: TRBD2
DNA: TGTGCCAGCAGTCCATACAGGGGGCTCGGCAATCAGCCCCAGCATTTT; CDR3: CASSPYRGLGNQPQHF; V: TRBV28; size: .; J: TRBJ1-5; D: TRBD1
DNA: TGTGCCAGCAGTCGGGACAGTAGCAATCAGCCCCAGCATTTT; CDR3: CASSRDSSNQPQHF; V: TRBV7-9; size: once; J: TRBJ1-5; D: TRBD1
DNA: TGTGCCAGCAGCTTAGCGCAGCTGGACAGGCGGAACACTGAAGCTTTCTTT; CDR3: CASSLAQLDRRNTEAFF; V: TRBV7-2; size: .; J: TRBJ1-1; D: TRBD1
DNA: TGCGCCAGCAGCCAAGAGGTATTAGGCGGGGGGCCCACAGATACGCAGTATTTT; CDR3: CASSQEVLGGGPTDTQYF; V: TRBV4-3; size: once; J: TRBJ2-3; D: TRBD2
DNA: TGTGCCAGCAGCCCGGGCGGGGGCGGGACTGAGCAGTACTTC; CDR3: CASSPGGGGTEQYF; V: TRBV7-2; size: once; J: TRBJ2-7; D: .
DNA: TGTGCCAGCAGTACAGGCGCAGGGTATAATTCACCCCTCCACTTT; CDR3: CASSTGAGYNSPLHF; V: TRBV6-5; size: .; J: TRBJ1-6; D: .
DNA: TGTGCCAGCAGCCGTTCCGGGACAGGTTCTGAAAAACTGTTTTTT; CDR3: CASSRSGTGSEKLFF; V: TRBV3-1/TRBV3-2; size: once; J: TRBJ1-4; D: TRBD1
DNA: TGTGCCATCCGCGGGGTCGAGGGCCAATTAGAAAAACTGTTTTTT; CDR3: CAIRGVEGQLEKLFF; V: TRBV10-3; size: .; J: TRBJ1-4; D: .
DNA: TGTGCCAGCCAGGGAACAGCGGGGCGGCAGCCCCAGCATTTT; CDR3: CASQGTAGRQPQHF; V: TRBV2; size: .; J: TRBJ1-5; D: .
DNA: TGTGCCAGCAGCCCAGGCGGACTCAGGGAGCAGTTCTTC; CDR3: CASSPGGLREQFF; V: TRBV27; size: .; J: TRBJ2-1; D: .
DNA: TGTGCCAGCAGCCTGCAAACAGGGGATTCACCCCTCCACTTT; CDR3: CASSLQTGDSPLHF; V: TRBV3-1/TRBV3-2; size: .; J: TRBJ1-6; D: TRBD1
DNA: TGTGCCAGCTGGCGGGACAGGGGCGCACCCCTCCACTTT; CDR3: CASWRDRGAPLHF; V: TRBV6-5; size: .; J: TRBJ1-6; D: TRBD1
DNA: TGTGCCAGCAGTCAGCTAGCGGGGGCTACCGCAAGCATCTTTGAGACCCAGTACTTC; CDR3: CASSQLAGATASIFETQYF; V: TRBV28; size: once; J: TRBJ2-5; D: TRBD2
DNA: TGTGCCAGCAGTTACTCGGGCTCTACCTACGAGCAGTACTTC; CDR3: CASSYSGSTYEQYF; V: TRBV6-5; size: .; J: TRBJ2-7; D: .
DNA: TGTGCCAGCTCACCAGAGTTGTACAATGAAAAACTGTTTTTT; CDR3: CASSPELYNEKLFF; V: TRBV18; size: .; J: TRBJ1-4; D: .
DNA: TGCAGCGTCGGGAGGACAGGGGAGGGCTACACCTTC; CDR3: CSVGRTGEGYTF; V: TRBV29-1; size: few; J: TRBJ1-2; D: TRBD1
DNA: TGTGCCAGCAGCGTCGCTCAGGGAGGGGTCACTGAAGCTTTCTTT; CDR3: CASSVAQGGVTEAFF; V: TRBV7-6; size: .; J: TRBJ1-1; D: .
DNA: TGTGCCAGCAGTCGGGACACAGATACGCAGTATTTT; CDR3: CASSRDTDTQYF; V: TRBV28; size: .; J: TRBJ2-3; D: .
DNA: TGTGCCACCAGTGGAACAGGGGTAAGCAGTAACAATGAGCAGTTCTTC; CDR3: CATSGTGVSSNNEQFF; V: TRBV24-1; size: .; J: TRBJ2-1; D: TRBD1
DNA: TGTGCCAGCAGCCCCGGGCCCAATCTAGCGAAGTCCTACAATGAGCAGTTCTTC; CDR3: CASSPGPNLAKSYNEQFF; V: TRBV2; size: .; J: TRBJ2-1; D: .
DNA: TGTGCCAGTAGTATTTGGGGACAGGAGAACTATGGCTACACCTTC; CDR3: CASSIWGQENYGYTF; V: TRBV19; size: .; J: TRBJ1-2; D: TRBD1
DNA: TGTGCCAGCAGCTTAGGGGCAGGGGCTGGAAACACCATATATTTT; CDR3: CASSLGAGAGNTIYF; V: TRBV7-8; size: .; J: TRBJ1-3; D: .
DNA: TGTGCCAGCAGTAGGCGGGACGCAGGGAATGAAAAACTGTTTTTT; CDR3: CASSRRDAGNEKLFF; V: TRBV28; size: .; J: TRBJ1-4; D: .
DNA: TGTGCCAGCAGCTTAGATAGTAGGACAGGGTACGAGCAGTACTTC; CDR3: CASSLDSRTGYEQYF; V: TRBV11-2; size: .; J: TRBJ2-7; D: TRBD1
DNA: TGTGCCAGCAGTCCTGGACAGGGGATGGAGACCCAGTACTTC; CDR3: CASSPGQGMETQYF; V: TRBV27; size: once; J: TRBJ2-5; D: TRBD1
DNA: TGTGCCAGCAGCGCACCGGGACAGTACAACTATGGCTACACCTTC; CDR3: CASSAPGQYNYGYTF; V: TRBV7-2; size: .; J: TRBJ1-2; D: TRBD1
DNA: TGTGCCAGCAGCTTGGGCGGGAGCTCCTACAATGAGCAGTTCTTC; CDR3: CASSLGGSSYNEQFF; V: TRBV5-5; size: .; J: TRBJ2-1; D: TRBD2
DNA: TGTGCCAGCTCACCAAAGGAGGATGAGCAGTTCTTC; CDR3: CASSPKEDEQFF; V: TRBV18; size: .; J: TRBJ2-1; D: .
DNA: TGTGCCAGCAGCGTTTCCAGCCGGGGTAGGGCCGGGGAGCTGTTTTTT; CDR3: CASSVSSRGRAGELFF; V: TRBV9; size: once; J: TRBJ2-2; D: .
DNA: TGTGCCAGCAGCGTAGCAGCGGGACTACCGCAAGAGACCCAGTACTTC; CDR3: CASSVAAGLPQETQYF; V: TRBV9; size: .; J: TRBJ2-5; D: TRBD2